Following are 30 T cell receptor beta chains from one sample sequenced in a study of radiation and T cells in renal cell carcinoma. Profiling relied on immunoSEQ multiplex PCR, and the TCRdb table lists in-frame clones only, not all of them. The sample has over 85,000 clones, over 75% seen once. Indicated time point: baseline pretreatment blood. The sample's treatment: 15 Gy SBRT to primary tumor, nephrectomy 4 weeks later. The material was blood, obtained from a patient whose treatment included radiotherapy and nephrectomy. These receptors all stem from a man aged 55 to 70 with renal cell carcinoma.

The J gene is TRBJ2-7, the V gene TRBV27; 10 bases align to TRBD1. The CDR3 is 15 amino acids. Germline assignment: CDR1 MNHEY and CDR2 SMNVEV (reference sequence). This chain's CDR3 is CATGGGQGPTYEQYF. CDR3 coding DNA: TGTGCTACGGGGGGGGGACAGGGGCCCACCTACGAGCAGTACTTC.

The chain employs TRBV27 and TRBJ2-2; unclear D gene. The CDR3 runs to 17 residues. Germline values: CDR1 MNHEY, CDR2 SMNVEV (reference sequence). The ends were cut back, 8 bases at V and 1 base at J, with 20 bases in the middle. Written as DNA, the CDR3 is TGTGCCAGCGCCCCTTGGGGAAGGGCGTGGAACACCGGGGAGCTGTTTTTT. Encoded protein: CASAPWGRAWNTGELFF.

The CDR3, as DNA: TGCAGCGTTGAAGATCTGATCACTGAAGGGCACTATGGCTACACCTTC. This translates into CSVEDLITEGHYGYTF. The chain couples TRBV29-1 to TRBJ1-2; D is undetermined. Between the trimmed V and J ends, which lost 0 bases and 3 bases, there was a span of 17 bases. Per the germline V gene, CDR1 is SQVTM and CDR2 is ANQGSEA. The CDR3 totals 16 residues.

The V call is TRBV5-4, the J call TRBJ2-1, with TRBD2 matching over 15 bases. CDR1 is SGHNT and CDR2 is YYREEE in the germline V gene (reference sequence). The CDR3 runs to 17 residues. V lost 4 bases to trimming and J lost 4 bases; unmatched junction nucleotides: 6. The CDR3 region has the DNA TGTGCCAGCAGCCGGACTAGCGGGAGGGCCGGGTACAATGAGCAGTTCTTC. Translated, it gives CASSRTSGRAGYNEQFF.

The sample holds one count of this clone. The genes are TRBV14 and TRBJ1-3; D not resolved. Germline assignment: CDR1 SGHDN and CDR2 FVKESK. Trimming stripped 1 base from V and 0 bases from J, with 10 bases between. This CDR3 has 16 amino acids. CDR3 in DNA: TGTGCCAGCAGCCAAGGGATGGGGATCTCTGGAAACACCATATATTTT. Its translation: CASSQGMGISGNTIYF.

This clone was counted once. V and J are TRBV7-8 and TRBJ2-5; 11 nucleotides line up with TRBD2. The germline gives CDR1 SGHVS, CDR2 FQNEAQ. J was trimmed by 4 bases and V by 5 bases; bases with no gene match: 3. The CDR3 extends over 14 amino acids. In DNA, the CDR3 is TGTGCCAGCAGCCCCGGACTAGCGGGAGAGACCCAGTACTTC. Protein product: CASSPGLAGETQYF.

The chain links TRBV9 to TRBJ2-1; maybe TRBD2 (5 bases). Per germline, CDR1 SGDLS and CDR2 YYNGEE. CDR3 size: 14 residues. Trimming cost V 7 bases and J 0 bases, with 11 bases left between them. CDR3 in amino acids: CASGRGVSYNEQFF. Here the CDR3 DNA reads TGTGCCAGCGGCCGGGGAGTCTCCTACAATGAGCAGTTCTTC. Full variable domain (rest looked up from reference TRBV9 and TRBJ2-1): DSGVTQTPKHLITATGQRVTLRCSPRSGDLSVYWYQQSLDQGLQFLIQYYNGEERAKGNILERFSAQQFPDLHSELNLSSLELGDSALYFCASGRGVSYNEQFFGPGTRLTVL.

The sample holds one count of this clone. V gene TRBV4-3 combines with J gene TRBJ2-2, with TRBD1 matching over 10 bases. The J segment lost 10 bases and the V segment lost 0 bases, leaving 5 bases of the junction unmatched. The CDR3 consists of 15 residues. CDR1 is LGHNA, CDR2 YSLEER, per germline. CDR3 sequence: CASSQDPGQGMELFF. The DNA for the CDR3 is TGCGCCAGCAGCCAAGATCCGGGACAGGGGATGGAGCTGTTTTTT.

The chain uses TRBV29-1 and TRBJ2-1, with 8 bases matching TRBD2. The CDR3 runs to 13 residues. The germline V gene has CDR1 SQVTM and CDR2 ANQGSEA. V gave up 4 bases and J gave up 4 bases; unmatched junction bases: 3. The CDR3 DNA reads as TGCAGCGTTGTAGCGGGGTCTTACAATGAGCAGTTCTTC. Its translation: CSVVAGSYNEQFF.

The chain combines TRBV10-2 with TRBJ1-3, with unresolved D. Germline loops: CDR1 WSHSY, CDR2 SAAADI. V gave up 5 bases and J gave up 0 bases, with 14 bases separating them. This CDR3 is 16 amino acids long. The CDR3 here is CASSRLAGDSGNTIYF. The CDR3 nucleotides read TGCGCCAGCAGTCGCTTGGCAGGAGACTCTGGAAACACCATATATTTT.

The chain recombines TRBV29-1 with TRBJ2-3, with D perhaps TRBD2 (5 bases). V was pared by 4 bases and J by 8 bases, with 13 bases between. The CDR3 is made up of 12 amino acids. Germline V gene sequence: CDR1 SQVTM, CDR2 ANQGSEA. Here the CDR3 DNA reads TGCAGCGTTGGTTCCGGAGAGGGTACGCAGTATTTT. It specifies CSVGSGEGTQYF.

The rearrangement uses TRBV19 and TRBJ2-7, with TRBD1 matching over 8 bases. Trimming took 6 bases from V and 3 from J; bases not matched to a gene: 7. The CDR3 length is 14 residues. CDR1 LNHDA and CDR2 SQIVND come from the germline V gene (reference sequence). The CDR3: CASSRTGFIYEQYF. CDR3 nucleotides: TGTGCCAGTAGCCGGACAGGGTTTATCTACGAGCAGTACTTC. The full variable domain, in which reference TRBV19 and TRBJ2-7 provide the parts outside the CDR3, is DGGITQSPKYLFRKEGQNVTLSCEQNLNHDAMYWYRQDPGQGLRLIYYSQIVNDFQKGDIAEGYSVSREKKESFPLTVTSAQKNPTAFYLCASSRTGFIYEQYFGPGTRLTVT.

The chain is built from TRBV5-6 and TRBJ2-7; D is ambiguous. V lost 3 bases, J lost 2 bases, and 3 bases lay in between. The CDR3 has 11 amino acids. Germline V lookup: CDR1 SGHDT, CDR2 YYEEEE. This CDR3 reads CASSSTYEQYF. CDR3 bases: TGTGCCAGCAGCTCCACCTACGAGCAGTACTTC. Supplemented by reference TRBV5-6 and TRBJ2-7, the full variable domain reads DAGVTQSPTHLIKTRGQQVTLRCSPKSGHDTVSWYQQALGQGPQFIFQYYEEEERQRGNFPDRFSGHQFPNYSSELNVNALLLGDSALYLCASSSTYEQYFGPGTRLTVT.

V usage is TRBV18 and J usage is TRBJ1-1; tentative D call: TRBD1 (6 bases). The CDR3 is 13 amino acids. CDR1 is KGHSH and CDR2 is LQKENI in the germline V gene. V lost 5 bases and J lost 1, with 8 bases in between. CDR3 region: CASSEGQNTEAFF. In nucleotides, the CDR3 is TGTGCCAGCTCAGAGGGACAGAACACTGAAGCTTTCTTT.

The chain employs TRBV19 and TRBJ1-2; D ambiguous. Trimming removed 5 bases from V and 14 bases from J, with 12 bases in between. Per the germline V gene, CDR1 is LNHDA and CDR2 is SQIVND (reference sequence). The CDR3 length is 10 residues. CDR3 coding DNA: TGTGCCAGTAGTCCCCCGGACCTAACCTTC. Protein product: CASSPPDLTF.

This clone was recorded only once. V gene TRBV11-3 combines with J gene TRBJ2-1, with 7 bases identical to TRBD2. The CDR3 contains 16 residues. Germline CDR1 is SGHNT and CDR2 is YENEEA. Trimming took 1 base from V and 2 from J; bases not matched to a gene: 5. The CDR3, as DNA: TGTGCCAGCAGCTTAGGCGCTGCGGGAGCCTACAATGAGCAGTTCTTC. Its protein product is CASSLGAAGAYNEQFF.

The V and J genes are TRBV4-3 and TRBJ2-5, with D unresolved. Germline V CDR1 and CDR2: LGHNA, YSLEER. This CDR3 comprises 14 residues. V lost 1 base and J lost 5, with 11 bases in between. In DNA form, the CDR3 reads TGCGCCAGCAGCCAAGTTATTAGGGCGGAGACCCAGTACTTC. This encodes CASSQVIRAETQYF.

This chain connects TRBV9 to TRBJ1-6, with D maybe TRBD1 (6 bases). Germline CDR1 is SGDLS and CDR2 is YYNGEE. This CDR3 region has 13 residues. With 0 bases removed from V and 13 bases from J, the gap between germline ends came to 11 bases. Here the CDR3 DNA reads TGTGCCAGCAGCGTAGACGCGGGGGCCCCCCTCCACTTT. This gives the protein CASSVDAGAPLHF. The full variable domain, rest sourced from reference TRBV9 and TRBJ1-6, is DSGVTQTPKHLITATGQRVTLRCSPRSGDLSVYWYQQSLDQGLQFLIQYYNGEERAKGNILERFSAQQFPDLHSELNLSSLELGDSALYFCASSVDAGAPLHFGNGTRLTVT.

CDR3 loop: CASSLAGKNTEAFF. CDR3 coding DNA: TGTGCCAGCAGCTTAGCGGGGAAGAACACTGAAGCTTTCTTT. This sequence joins TRBV7-6 and TRBJ1-1; D gene ambiguous. The germline CDR1 and CDR2 sequences are SGHVS and FNYEAQ. The CDR3 covers 14 residues. Trimming pared 0 bases from V and 1 base from J, leaving 6 bases between.

The table lists this clone with a count of one. The genes are TRBV4-2 and TRBJ2-7; 8 nucleotides line up with TRBD2. CDR3 size: 18 residues. Trimming cost V 2 bases and J 2 bases; bases outside gene matches: 14. Germline V gives CDR1 LGHNA, CDR2 YNFKEQ. In DNA, the CDR3 is TGTGCCAGCAGCCAAAGTGAAAGCGGGAGTCATATTACCTACGAGCAGTACTTC. This translates into CASSQSESGSHITYEQYF.

The CDR3 loop reads CSVERMTDPYEQYF. The CDR3 coding sequence is TGCAGCGTTGAACGGATGACAGATCCCTACGAGCAGTACTTC. The chain carries TRBV29-1 and TRBJ2-7, with TRBD1 as a possible D gene (5 bases). The CDR3 consists of 14 residues. V was pared by 2 bases and J by 2 bases, with 13 bases between. Germline CDR1 is SQVTM and CDR2 is ANQGSEA.

The chain couples TRBV19 to TRBJ1-3; possibly TRBD1 for D (5 bases). The CDR3 spans 15 residues. The V and J ends lost 4 bases and 0 bases respectively, with 10 bases between them. The germline V gene has CDR1 LNHDA and CDR2 SQIVND (reference sequence). This chain's CDR3 is CASSTDSFSGNTIYF. DNA for the CDR3: TGTGCCAGTAGTACCGACAGTTTCTCTGGAAACACCATATATTTT. The full variable domain, in which reference TRBV19 and TRBJ1-3 provide the parts outside the CDR3, is DGGITQSPKYLFRKEGQNVTLSCEQNLNHDAMYWYRQDPGQGLRLIYYSQIVNDFQKGDIAEGYSVSREKKESFPLTVTSAQKNPTAFYLCASSTDSFSGNTIYFGEGSWLTVV.

This clone was observed a few times. The CDR3 region is CASSPRTSGRLYNEQFF. The CDR3 DNA reads TGTGCCAGCAGTCCCCGGACTAGCGGGAGACTTTACAATGAGCAGTTCTTC. The chain links TRBV28 to TRBJ2-1, with 13 bases aligning to TRBD2. CDR3 length equals 17 residues. Looked up from germline, CDR1 is MDHEN and CDR2 is SYDVKM. V was clipped by 5 bases and J by 4 bases; unmatched bases: 8.

This clone was found a few times. J is TRBJ2-5 and V is TRBV6-5; D is unclear. Germline lookup yields CDR1 MNHEY and CDR2 SVGAGI. V was pared by 2 bases and J by 1 base, with 8 bases between. This CDR3 spans 14 amino acids. CDR3 in DNA: TGTGCCAGCAGTTACGAGGCGCTCCAAGAGACCCAGTACTTC. Translation gives CASSYEALQETQYF.

The rearrangement links TRBV28 to TRBJ1-5; 9 nucleotides line up with TRBD1. CDR1 and CDR2 (germline): MDHEN, SYDVKM. V was clipped by 10 bases and J by 4 bases; unmatched bases: 11. CDR3 size: 15 residues. The CDR3 is CATRRVGQGNQPQHF. The CDR3 region has the DNA TGTGCCACCCGAAGGGTGGGACAGGGAAATCAGCCCCAGCATTTT.

This sequence joins TRBV7-9 and TRBJ2-7, with D hard to call. From germline, CDR1 is SEHNR and CDR2 FQNEAQ (reference sequence). The CDR3 spans 11 residues. Trimming took 8 bases from V and 1 from J, leaving 6 bases between them. The CDR3 loop reads CASGKSYEQYF. The CDR3 DNA follows: TGTGCCAGCGGCAAATCCTACGAGCAGTACTTC.

The chain is built from TRBV9 and TRBJ2-3; tentative D call: TRBD1 (5 bases). Germline V gives CDR1 SGDLS, CDR2 YYNGEE. Between the trimmed V and J ends, which lost 3 bases and 15 bases, there was a span of 23 bases. The length of the CDR3 is 14 residues. The CDR3 loop is CASSALHDSSQVYF. The CDR3 nucleotides read TGTGCCAGCAGCGCCTTACACGACTCATCACAGGTATATTTT.

The rearrangement links TRBV5-1 to TRBJ2-7; D is ambiguous. V lost 6 bases to trimming and J lost 0 bases, with 10 bases between them. CDR1 SGHRS and CDR2 YFSETQ come from the germline V gene. The CDR3 has 13 amino acids. CDR3 nucleotide sequence: TGCGCCAGCAAGGGTGAAAGCTCCTACGAGCAGTACTTC. This codes for CASKGESSYEQYF.

This chain uses TRBV7-9 with TRBJ1-4; D uncertain. Trimming took off 4 bases at V and 6 bases at J, with 6 bases between the two ends. The V gene's germline CDR1 is SEHNR and CDR2 FQNEAQ (reference sequence). The length of the CDR3 is 12 residues. CDR3 nucleotide sequence: TGTGCCAGCAGCTCCCACGATGAAAAACTGTTTTTT. Protein product: CASSSHDEKLFF.

This clone was seen just once. J is TRBJ1-2 and V is TRBV5-1, with D hard to call. This CDR3 is 14 amino acids long. Per the germline V gene, CDR1 is SGHRS and CDR2 is YFSETQ. Trimming cost V 4 bases and J 1 base, with 11 bases left between them. The CDR3 loop is CASSKERLNYGYTF. CDR3 nucleotide sequence: TGCGCCAGCAGCAAGGAGCGGCTTAACTATGGCTACACCTTC.